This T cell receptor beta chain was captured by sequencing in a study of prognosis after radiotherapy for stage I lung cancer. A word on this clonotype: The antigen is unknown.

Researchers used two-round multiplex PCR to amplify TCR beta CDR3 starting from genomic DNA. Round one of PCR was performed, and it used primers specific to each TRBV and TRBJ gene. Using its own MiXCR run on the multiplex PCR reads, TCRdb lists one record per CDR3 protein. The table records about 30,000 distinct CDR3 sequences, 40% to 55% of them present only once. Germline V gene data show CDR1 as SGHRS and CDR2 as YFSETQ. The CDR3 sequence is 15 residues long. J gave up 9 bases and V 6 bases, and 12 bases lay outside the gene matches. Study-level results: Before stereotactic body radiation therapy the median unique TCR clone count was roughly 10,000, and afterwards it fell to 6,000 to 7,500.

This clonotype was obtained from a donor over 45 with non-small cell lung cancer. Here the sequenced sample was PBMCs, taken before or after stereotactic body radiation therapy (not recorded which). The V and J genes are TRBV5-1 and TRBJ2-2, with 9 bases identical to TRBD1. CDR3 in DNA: TGCGCCAGCACTAGGGACAGGGCGAACATCTGGGAGCTGTTTTTT. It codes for CASTRDRANIWELFF.